This T cell receptor (beta chain) stems from a study of shared clonotypes between healthy human individuals. This clone has a single count. Terminally differentiated effector memory CD45RA+ cells were left out of the naive CD8 fraction, which was CD45RO-negative and positively selected for CCR7. On sorted subsets, replicate PCRs used about 0.2 ug DNA, or around 30,000 T cell genomes. Generated by immunoSEQ multiplex PCR, the TCRdb table keeps only in-frame clones and is missing some. This sample has 1.5 million to 2.5 million clones, with about 95% found just once. CDR1 is MNHEY and CDR2 is SMNVEV in the germline V gene (reference sequence). The length of the CDR3 is 14 residues. With V trimmed by 7 bases and J by 0 bases, 4 bases remained unmatched.

The material sequenced was naive CD8+ T cells sorted from blood. The chain recombines TRBV27 with TRBJ1-2, with TRBD1 identical over 8 bases. The sequence derives from a man aged 18 to 29 in good health. The CDR3 loop is CASTKTGANYGYTF. The CDR3 region has the DNA TGTGCCAGCACCAAGACAGGGGCTAACTATGGCTACACCTTC.